The 19 T cell receptor beta chains below all came from one sample that was sequenced in a study of T-cell reconstitution after alpha-beta-depleted transplantation in children. The TCRbeta library was prepared with unique molecular identifiers. TCRdb ran MiXCR on the PCR reads and lists one entry per CDR3 protein. In the table there are hundreds of thousands of distinct CDR3 sequences, about 17% of which are singletons. The sequencing here drew on PBMCs, mostly from graft donor cells, taken 360 days after TCRalphabeta/CD19-depleted stem cell transplant. The receptors were gathered from a male patient aged 2 to 9 who had a stem cell transplant for acute lymphoblastic leukemia, so the T cells may come from the graft donor.

The chain has TRBV28 and TRBJ2-3; D not resolved. V was clipped by 2 bases and J by 2 bases, with 8 bases between them. Germline V gene sequence: CDR1 MDHEN, CDR2 SYDVKM. There are 14 residues in the CDR3. CDR3 nucleotides: TGTGCCAGCAGTTTAACCCGGCCCACAGATACGCAGTATTTT. This gives the protein CASSLTRPTDTQYF.

This clonotype has just a few counts. V is TRBV12-3 or TRBV12-4 and J is TRBJ2-1; no firm D call. The CDR3 extends over 15 amino acids. V lost 7 bases and J lost 4, with 17 bases in between. The DNA of the CDR3 is TGTGCCAGCACCGGATTCATCTCGGAGTACAATGAGCAGTTCTTC. Protein product: CASTGFISEYNEQFF.

The rearrangement joins TRBV7-3 to TRBJ2-3; 10 bases are a match to TRBD2. With 5 bases clipped from V and 0 bases from J, the junction kept 11 bases outside the gene matches. In germline, CDR1 is SGHTA, CDR2 FQGTGA. The length of the CDR3 is 18 residues. The CDR3 DNA reads TGTGCCAGCAGCCCCCTAGCGGGGGAGGGAGGTAGCACAGATACGCAGTATTTT. Its protein product is CASSPLAGEGGSTDTQYF.

The table lists this clonotype with a few counts. The J gene is TRBJ2-3, the V gene TRBV13; TRBD2 is a possible D gene (5 bases). Germline V gene lookup returns CDR1 PRHDT and CDR2 FYEKMQ (reference sequence). The V end lost 2 bases, the J end lost 5 bases, and 8 bases lay between the germline ends. The CDR3 sequence is 13 residues long. The DNA of the CDR3 is TGTGCCAGCAGCTTAATCAGCGGAGATACGCAGTATTTT. Protein product: CASSLISGDTQYF.

Only a few counts were recorded for this clonotype. The CDR3 region has the DNA TGTGCCAGTGGACTAGCGGGAGGGTATACGCAGTATTTT. It codes for CASGLAGGYTQYF. The gene calls are TRBV25-1 and TRBJ2-3, with TRBD2 matching 15 bases. This CDR3 spans 13 amino acids. Germline V gene sequence: CDR1 MGHDK, CDR2 SYGVNS. Unmatched junction bases numbered 2, after V lost 9 bases and J lost 7 bases.

This clonotype was seen at least ten times. The rearrangement links TRBV4-3 to TRBJ2-3; 8 positions match TRBD2. J was trimmed by 4 bases and V by 0 bases; bases with no gene match: 9. The CDR3 length is 17 residues. CDR1 and CDR2 from the germline V gene are LGHNA and YSLEER. The CDR3 DNA reads as TGCGCCAGCAGCCAAGATTTGACGGGAGGGCCCCCAGATACGCAGTATTTT. As protein: CASSQDLTGGPPDTQYF.

V is TRBV6-1 and J is TRBJ1-2; possibly TRBD1 for D (5 bases). Germline V gives CDR1 MNHNS, CDR2 SASEGT. V lost 0 bases to trimming and J lost 3 bases, with 8 bases between them. The CDR3 consists of 14 residues. CDR3 sequence reads: CASSEATAYYGYTF. For the CDR3, the DNA is TGTGCCAGCAGTGAAGCGACAGCATACTATGGCTACACCTTC.

The chain carries TRBV28 and TRBJ2-2; no definite D call. This CDR3 is 17 amino acids long. Trimming stripped 0 bases from V and 0 bases from J, with 11 bases between. Germline loops: CDR1 MDHEN, CDR2 SYDVKM. CDR3 sequence reads: CASSLWYAKANTGELFF. The CDR3 DNA reads TGTGCCAGCAGTTTATGGTATGCGAAAGCGAACACCGGGGAGCTGTTTTTT. Full variable domain (outside the CDR3, taken from reference TRBV28 and TRBJ2-2): DVKVTQSSRYLVKRTGEKVFLECVQDMDHENMFWYRQDPGLGLRLIYFSYDVKMKEKGDIPEGYSVSREKKERFSLILESASTNQTSMYLCASSLWYAKANTGELFFGEGSRLTVL.

This clonotype was detected many times. The chain combines TRBV7-2 with TRBJ2-7, with D unresolved. The V gene's germline CDR1 is SGHTA and CDR2 FQGNSA. The CDR3 covers 11 residues. V lost 4 bases, J lost 2 bases, and 3 bases lay in between. DNA of the CDR3: TGTGCCAGCAGCTCTACCTACGAGCAGTACTTC. Amino acid sequence: CASSSTYEQYF.

The CDR3 DNA follows: TGCGCCAGCAGCCAAGATGCGGGATCTACTAGCGGGAGAAATGAGCAGTACTTC. Protein product: CASSQDAGSTSGRNEQYF. The V gene is TRBV4-3, the J gene TRBJ2-7; 11 nucleotides agree with TRBD2. CDR1 is LGHNA, CDR2 YSLEER, per germline. The J segment lost 7 bases and the V segment lost 0 bases, leaving 14 bases of the junction unmatched. The CDR3 runs 18 residues.

This clonotype has just a few counts. V and J are TRBV6-2 or TRBV6-3 and TRBJ2-2, with no clear D. Trimming removed 5 bases at V and 7 bases at J, with 8 bases between. The V gene's germline CDR1 is MNHEY and CDR2 SVGEGT. CDR3 length: 12 amino acids. As DNA, the CDR3 is TGTGCCAGCAGTCAAGATGGCGGGGAGCTGTTTTTT. Amino acid sequence: CASSQDGGELFF.

The chain uses TRBV20-1 and TRBJ1-6; D unresolved. Trimming stripped 3 bases from V and 0 bases from J, with 6 bases between. The CDR3 has 14 amino acids. CDR1 and CDR2 (germline): DFQATT, SNEGSKA (reference sequence). The CDR3 sequence is CSARGSSYNSPLHF. CDR3 in DNA: TGCAGTGCTAGGGGGAGCTCCTATAATTCACCCCTCCACTTT.

This clonotype came up a few times. This chain uses TRBV7-9 with TRBJ1-4; D possibly corresponds to TRBD1 (5 bases). The V gene's germline CDR1 is SEHNR and CDR2 FQNEAQ (reference sequence). V was cut by 5 bases and J by 10 bases, with 14 bases left in between. This CDR3 comprises 13 residues. CDR3 in amino acids: CASSTGPGGKLFF. The CDR3 region has the DNA TGTGCCAGCAGCACGGGACCGGGAGGAAAACTGTTTTTT.

This chain connects TRBV12-3 or TRBV12-4 to TRBJ2-3; D possibly corresponds to TRBD1 (5 bases). V was shortened by 3 bases and J by 8 bases, with 12 bases between the two germline ends. This CDR3 has 13 residues. CDR3 in DNA: TGTGCCAGCAGTTTGGGGCCGGAAGGTACGCAGTATTTT. This encodes CASSLGPEGTQYF.

The chain is built from TRBV20-1 and TRBJ2-5; 7 nucleotides agree with TRBD1. V lost 5 bases, J lost 6 bases, and 6 bases stayed unmatched. The CDR3 totals 12 residues. Germline-derived CDR1 and CDR2 are DFQATT and SNEGSKA (reference sequence). CDR3 protein: CSARAGGKTQYF. The CDR3 nucleotides are TGCAGTGCTCGCGCAGGGGGAAAGACCCAGTACTTC.

The rearrangement links TRBV7-2 to TRBJ2-7; possibly TRBD1 for D (6 bases). The CDR3 is 15 amino acids. Germline values: CDR1 SGHTA, CDR2 FQGNSA. V was trimmed by 6 bases and J by 0 bases, leaving 15 bases between them. The CDR3 region has the DNA TGTGCCAGCAGTCTCACAGGGATGGGCTCCTACGAGCAGTACTTC. Encoded protein: CASSLTGMGSYEQYF.

In this sample, this clonotype turned up many times. V usage is TRBV4-3 and J usage is TRBJ2-3; no clear D. V lost 1 base to trimming and J lost 1 base, with 9 bases between them. The CDR3 length is 15 residues. CDR1 and CDR2 from the germline V gene are LGHNA and YSLEER. The CDR3 DNA reads TGCGCCAGCAGCCAAGGGTGGACCCGCACAGATACGCAGTATTTT. Translation gives CASSQGWTRTDTQYF.

This chain uses TRBV4-2 with TRBJ2-5, with 11 bases lining up with TRBD2. J was trimmed by 0 bases and V by 4 bases; bases with no gene match: 7. CDR1 LGHNA and CDR2 YNFKEQ come from the germline V gene. The CDR3 has 17 amino acids. The chain's CDR3 is CASSPFLAGGYQETQYF. The CDR3 bases are TGTGCCAGCAGCCCCTTCCTAGCGGGAGGATACCAAGAGACCCAGTACTTC.

Ten or more counts support this clonotype. This chain links TRBV6-2 or TRBV6-3 with TRBJ1-5; D unresolved. This CDR3 spans 14 amino acids. V lost 0 bases and J lost 0, with 3 bases in between. The V gene's germline CDR1 is MNHEY and CDR2 SVGEGT. The CDR3 loop reads CASSYSFSNQPQHF. The CDR3 region has the DNA TGTGCCAGCAGTTACTCTTTTAGCAATCAGCCCCAGCATTTT.